This TCR beta chain was sequenced in a study of blood T cell repertoires in COVID-19. Study information: Acute and convalescent COVID-19 samples came from the United States, Italy and Spain. PBMCs, B-cell-depleted T cells, or T cells were the source of the cDNA or gDNA that made up the material.

This clone was counted once. Per the original methods: It was from reference gene primer amplification that nucleated cell counts were estimated. TCRdb's copy holds only in-frame clones and misses some; the assay was immunoSEQ multiplex PCR. V and J calls plus clone size are reproduced from that table; the DNA served to infer D and trimming. Of some 120,000 clones listed, less than 90% are singletons. The CDR3 contains 13 residues. Germline loops: CDR1 LNHDA, CDR2 SQIVND (reference sequence). J gave up 3 bases and V 5 bases, and 3 bases lay outside the gene matches. The specimen sequenced was peripheral blood. The TCR comes from a man aged 65 to 79 with acute or convalescent COVID-19. This chain connects TRBV19 to TRBJ1-2; the match to TRBD1 covers 7 bases. Written as DNA, the CDR3 is TGTGCCAGTAGTCTACAGGGGTACTATGGCTACACCTTC. Its translation: CASSLQGYYGYTF. Using reference TRBV19 and TRBJ1-2 for the parts outside the CDR3, the full variable domain is DGGITQSPKYLFRKEGQNVTLSCEQNLNHDAMYWYRQDPGQGLRLIYYSQIVNDFQKGDIAEGYSVSREKKESFPLTVTSAQKNPTAFYLCASSLQGYYGYTFGSGTRLTVV.